These 9 T cell receptor beta chains came from one sample sequenced in a study of vaccination and CD4 T cells after COVID-19. TCRdb itself ran the PCR reads through MiXCR, one entry per CDR3 protein. Found here are under 20,000 distinct CDR3 sequences, approximately 65% of them singletons; the top ten hold 1%. This material consisted of CD4+ T cells from blood, taken before SARS-CoV-2 vaccination. These receptors all come from a human donor who had recovered from COVID-19.

The chain couples TRBV28 to TRBJ1-2; possible D gene TRBD1, 5 bases. V dropped 9 bases and J dropped 5 bases, with 16 bases sitting between them. Germline V gene lookup returns CDR1 MDHEN and CDR2 SYDVKM. The CDR3 is made up of 13 amino acids. For the CDR3, the DNA is TGTGCCAGTGATGTAGGGGCACAATATGGCTACACCTTC. It translates to CASDVGAQYGYTF.

The chain has TRBV2 and TRBJ1-6, with D uncertain. V was trimmed by 2 bases and J by 7 bases, leaving 6 bases between them. The germline CDR1 and CDR2 sequences are SNHLY and FYNNEI. The CDR3 spans 13 residues. The CDR3 DNA follows: TGTGCCAGCAGTGAACAGTCAAATTCACCCCTCCACTTT. It encodes CASSEQSNSPLHF. The complete variable domain, with remaining parts taken from reference TRBV2 and TRBJ1-6, reads EPEVTQTPSHQVTQMGQEVILRCVPISNHLYFYWYRQILGQKVEFLVSFYNNEISEKSEIFDDQFSVERPDGSNFTLKIRSTKLEDSAMYFCASSEQSNSPLHFGNGTRLTVT.

This clonotype appeared a single time. This chain connects TRBV10-1 to TRBJ2-3; D unclear. Germline V gene lookup returns CDR1 WNHNN and CDR2 SYGVQD (reference sequence). The CDR3 spans 14 residues. Trimming took 2 bases from V and 6 from J, leaving 12 bases between them. The chain's CDR3 is CASSEGISIDTQYF. In nucleotides, the CDR3 is TGCGCCAGCAGTGAGGGAATCTCAATCGATACGCAGTATTTT.

This chain connects TRBV7-3 to TRBJ2-5, with a tentative D call TRBD2 (6 bases). Germline V CDR1 and CDR2: SGHTA, FQGTGA. V lost 1 base to trimming and J lost 5 bases, with 14 bases between them. The CDR3 has 15 residues. This chain's CDR3 is CASSLMPGDGETQYF. The CDR3 DNA sequence: TGTGCCAGCAGCTTAATGCCGGGAGATGGGGAGACCCAGTACTTC.

Written as DNA, the CDR3 is TGTGCCAGCAGTCTCGCTAGCGGGAGACGGGACACAGATACGCAGTATTTT. Its translation is CASSLASGRRDTDTQYF. J is TRBJ2-3 and V is TRBV25-1; 10 bases match TRBD2. Germline values: CDR1 MGHDK, CDR2 SYGVNS. There are 17 residues in the CDR3. Trimming removed 5 bases from V and 2 bases from J; junction bases left unmatched: 10.

The chain employs TRBV2 and TRBJ2-2; D unclear. Germline V lookup: CDR1 SNHLY, CDR2 FYNNEI. The CDR3 extends over 14 amino acids. V lost 3 bases to trimming and J lost 3 bases, with 8 bases between them. The DNA of the CDR3 is TGTGCCAGCAGTGATGTTCAGGACACCGGGGAGCTGTTTTTT. Its protein product is CASSDVQDTGELFF.

This clonotype occurred once. The chain recombines TRBV19 with TRBJ1-5; D uncertain. The CDR3 is 15 residues long. CDR1 is LNHDA, CDR2 SQIVND, per germline (reference sequence). V lost 3 bases and J 0 bases, leaving 9 bases between the germline ends. The CDR3 here is CASSMARFSNQPQHF. CDR3 coding DNA: TGTGCCAGTAGTATGGCGCGGTTTAGCAATCAGCCCCAGCATTTT.

The chain has TRBV19 and TRBJ1-5; D not resolved. Germline V gene data show CDR1 as LNHDA and CDR2 as SQIVND (reference sequence). V lost 5 bases and J lost 7, with 15 bases in between. The CDR3 sequence is 14 residues long. CDR3 amino acids: CASSLWVVGQPQHF. The CDR3, as DNA: TGTGCCAGTAGTCTCTGGGTTGTGGGACAGCCCCAGCATTTT.

This clonotype was recorded a few times. The rearrangement uses TRBV19 and TRBJ1-5; D ambiguous. Looked up from germline, CDR1 is LNHDA and CDR2 is SQIVND (reference sequence). V lost 8 bases and J 3 bases, leaving 8 bases between the germline ends. The CDR3 covers 12 residues. The CDR3 spells CASRQLNQPQHF. CDR3 coding DNA: TGTGCCAGTCGACAACTCAATCAGCCCCAGCATTTT.